Each of the 27 T cell receptor beta chains below was sequenced from the same sample in a study of OX40 agonist ivuxolimab in advanced cancers. Libraries were prepared by immunoSEQ multiplex PCR; TCRdb keeps only in-frame clonotypes and omits some of them. The sample consists of over 45,000 clones, 82% of them appearing once. The material sequenced was CD4+ or CD8+ T cells sorted from blood, taken in a trial of the OX40 agonist ivuxolimab. Source of these receptors: an adult with an advanced solid tumor such as melanoma, head and neck, liver or kidney cancer.

This clone was found once. The CDR3 DNA is TGCGCCAGCATGTTACGACTAGGCTTTAGCACAGATACGCAGTATTTT. The encoded protein is CASMLRLGFSTDTQYF. V usage is TRBV10-2 and J usage is TRBJ2-3, with D possibly TRBD2 on 6 matching bases. Germline lookup yields CDR1 WSHSY and CDR2 SAAADI. The CDR3 loop spans 16 amino acids. V lost 7 bases and J 0 bases, leaving 17 bases between the germline ends.

The chain couples TRBV5-8 to TRBJ2-1; 7 bases agree with TRBD1. The CDR3 sequence is 14 residues long. V lost 3 bases to trimming and J lost 3 bases; unmatched junction nucleotides: 3. Germline CDR1 SGHTS, CDR2 YDEGEE. The CDR3 reads CASSWRQGYNEQFF. In DNA form, the CDR3 reads TGTGCCAGCAGCTGGCGACAGGGCTACAATGAGCAGTTCTTC.

The chain carries TRBV29-1 and TRBJ2-3; a possible D gene is TRBD2 (6 bases). The ends were cut back, 4 bases at V and 4 bases at J, with 12 bases in the middle. The CDR3 contains 13 residues. Germline V gives CDR1 SQVTM, CDR2 ANQGSEA. The CDR3 loop reads CSVGTPGADTQYF. CDR3 nucleotides: TGCAGCGTTGGGACCCCGGGGGCAGATACGCAGTATTTT.

The chain links TRBV14 to TRBJ1-1; unclear D gene. The length of the CDR3 is 13 residues. Germline CDR1 reads SGHDN; CDR2 reads FVKESK. The V end lost 5 bases, the J end lost 1 base, and 8 bases lay between the germline ends. The CDR3 is CASSETANTEAFF. In DNA, the CDR3 is TGTGCCAGCAGCGAAACAGCGAACACTGAAGCTTTCTTT.

This chain uses TRBV25-1 with TRBJ2-5, with D maybe TRBD2 (5 bases). Germline loops: CDR1 MGHDK, CDR2 SYGVNS. V shed 2 bases and J shed 5 bases, with 24 bases lying between them. This CDR3 comprises 18 residues. CDR3 loop: CASSENAWEHGKWETQYF. CDR3 in DNA: TGTGCCAGCAGTGAAAACGCCTGGGAGCACGGAAAGTGGGAGACCCAGTACTTC.

The V call is TRBV2, the J call TRBJ2-3; D may be TRBD1 (5 bases). The CDR3 totals 15 residues. Trimming took 5 bases from V and 6 from J, leaving 18 bases between them. Germline assignment: CDR1 SNHLY and CDR2 FYNNEI. Here the CDR3 reads CASSRSRASTDTQYF. The CDR3, as DNA: TGTGCCAGCAGTCGATCCAGGGCTTCCACGGATACGCAGTATTTT.

This chain connects TRBV7-2 to TRBJ1-1; no firm D call. The CDR3 sequence is 15 residues long. Trimming took off 2 bases at V and 5 bases at J, with 15 bases between the two ends. Germline V gene lookup returns CDR1 SGHTA and CDR2 FQGNSA. CDR3 amino acids: CASSLFGGGSTEAFF. DNA of the CDR3: TGTGCCAGCAGCTTATTTGGCGGTGGATCGACTGAAGCTTTCTTT.

The chain combines TRBV2 with TRBJ1-4, with 8 bases fitting TRBD1. The V gene end was trimmed by 6 bases and the J gene end by 10 bases; junction bases not matched to a gene: 4. The germline CDR1 and CDR2 sequences are SNHLY and FYNNEI. This CDR3 contains 12 residues. The chain's CDR3 is CASREQGGKLFF. The CDR3 DNA reads as TGTGCCAGCAGGGAACAGGGGGGAAAACTGTTTTTT.

The V call is TRBV6-1, the J call TRBJ1-4, with D tentatively TRBD1 (5 bases). Germline V gene lookup returns CDR1 MNHNS and CDR2 SASEGT. This CDR3 is built from 14 residues. Trimming removed 8 bases at V and 7 bases at J, with 17 bases between. CDR3 nucleotide sequence: TGTGCCAGCCGCCGGGGATCAGGGAGTGAAAAACTGTTTTTT. Translating it yields CASRRGSGSEKLFF.

This chain connects TRBV4-3 to TRBJ2-5; 12 positions agree with TRBD2. The J call may be mistaken, given a closer DNA end match to TRBJ2-7. CDR1 LGHNA and CDR2 YSLEER come from the germline V gene. The CDR3 consists of 15 residues. The DNA of the CDR3 is TGCGCCAGCAGCCGGAGACTAGCGGGGGCCGACGAGCAGTACTTC. This gives the protein CASSRRLAGADEQYF.

This chain uses TRBV5-1 with TRBJ2-3; unclear D gene. Germline V gene data show CDR1 as SGHRS and CDR2 as YFSETQ. The CDR3 is 16 residues long. V lost 0 bases, J lost 3 bases, and 14 bases lay in between. DNA for the CDR3: TGCGCCAGCAGCTTGGATCCGGCGACCGGGACAGATACGCAGTATTTT. Translation: CASSLDPATGTDTQYF.

About this clone itself: This specimen includes other DNA sequences encoding the same CDR3. The V gene is TRBV25-1, the J gene TRBJ1-4; D ambiguous. Germline lookup yields CDR1 MGHDK and CDR2 SYGVNS. CDR3 length: 12 residues. V lost 5 bases and J lost 4, with 5 bases in between. Here the CDR3 DNA reads TGTGCCAGCAGTCTGGGTAATGAAAAACTGTTTTTT. This encodes CASSLGNEKLFF.

The chain carries TRBV30 and TRBJ1-1; D unclear. CDR3 length: 12 amino acids. CDR1 is GTSNPN, CDR2 SVGIG, per germline (reference sequence). V dropped 3 bases and J dropped 3 bases, with 8 bases sitting between them. This chain's CDR3 is CAWRRVDTEAFF. The CDR3 DNA sequence: TGTGCCTGGAGGAGAGTAGACACTGAAGCTTTCTTT.

The chain combines TRBV6-1 with TRBJ2-7; possibly TRBD1 for D (6 bases). The ends were cut back, 7 bases at V and 2 bases at J, with 12 bases in the middle. Germline assignment: CDR1 MNHNS and CDR2 SASEGT. CDR3 length: 13 residues. The CDR3 DNA sequence: TGTGCCAGCAAACGGACAGCTACCTACGAGCAGTACTTC. Translation: CASKRTATYEQYF.

V usage is TRBV7-3 and J usage is TRBJ2-3; 10 bases are shared with TRBD2. J was trimmed by 2 bases and V by 5 bases; bases with no gene match: 4. This CDR3 is built from 15 residues. Germline lookup yields CDR1 SGHTA and CDR2 FQGTGA. CDR3 amino acids: CASSVSGGNTDTQYF. CDR3 coding DNA: TGTGCCAGCAGCGTTAGCGGGGGGAACACAGATACGCAGTATTTT.

V and J are TRBV5-6 and TRBJ2-2; 7 bases agree with TRBD2. Germline CDR1 reads SGHDT; CDR2 reads YYEEEE. CDR3 length equals 15 residues. Trimming at V came to 2 bases and at J to 0 bases, leaving 1 base not matched to a gene. The CDR3 sequence: CASSFGGTNTGELFF. CDR3 sequence (DNA): TGTGCCAGCAGCTTCGGGGGGACGAACACCGGGGAGCTGTTTTTT.

This rearrangement joins TRBV9 to TRBJ1-1; tentatively, D is TRBD1 (6 bases). Trimming removed 3 bases at V and 4 bases at J, with 13 bases between. CDR1 is SGDLS, CDR2 YYNGEE, per germline. This CDR3 region has 14 residues. The CDR3: CASSARGGSTEAFF. The CDR3 bases are TGTGCCAGCAGCGCGCGAGGGGGGAGCACTGAAGCTTTCTTT.

The V and J genes are TRBV11-1 and TRBJ2-5; possible D gene TRBD1, 6 bases. There are 16 residues in the CDR3. Germline CDR1 SGHAT, CDR2 FQDESV (reference sequence). V lost 5 bases, J lost 4 bases, and 20 bases lay in between. The CDR3 loop is CASSPTSGAGVETQYF. Here the CDR3 DNA reads TGTGCCAGCAGCCCCACGTCAGGGGCAGGAGTAGAGACCCAGTACTTC.

V gene TRBV9 combines with J gene TRBJ1-3; the D is unclear. The germline V gene has CDR1 SGDLS and CDR2 YYNGEE. The CDR3 is 16 amino acids. V lost 3 bases to trimming and J lost 4 bases, with 17 bases between them. The CDR3 reads CASSGGGSARGNTIYF. In DNA form, the CDR3 reads TGTGCCAGCAGCGGTGGTGGTTCAGCACGGGGAAACACCATATATTTT.

This clone appeared once. The J gene is TRBJ2-2, the V gene TRBV7-8; D gene unclear. V shed 0 bases and J shed 4 bases, with 9 bases lying between them. Germline V gene lookup returns CDR1 SGHVS and CDR2 FQNEAQ. The CDR3 sequence is 15 residues long. Here the CDR3 reads CASSLAVNPTGELFF. In DNA form, the CDR3 reads TGTGCCAGCAGCTTAGCGGTTAACCCCACCGGGGAGCTGTTTTTT.

The J gene is TRBJ2-5, the V gene TRBV19; unclear D gene. The CDR3 is made up of 15 amino acids. The ends were cut back, 6 bases at V and 5 bases at J, with 19 bases in the middle. Germline V gene sequence: CDR1 LNHDA, CDR2 SQIVND (reference sequence). The CDR3 DNA reads as TGTGCCAGTAGGAGATTGGGCCCACCCGAGGAGACCCAGTACTTC. Translating gives CASRRLGPPEETQYF.

This clone was seen a single time. J is TRBJ2-1 and V is TRBV18; either TRBD1 or TRBD2 may fit D (6 bases each). From germline, CDR1 is KGHSH and CDR2 LQKENI. The CDR3 length is 15 residues. V was clipped by 0 bases and J by 5 bases, with 11 bases between them. The CDR3 region has the DNA TGTGCCAGCTCACCACCCCAGGGGAGGAACAATGAGCAGTTCTTC. Protein sequence: CASSPPQGRNNEQFF. The entire variable domain, with the rest obtained from reference TRBV18 and TRBJ2-1, is as follows: NAGVMQNPRHLVRRRGQEARLRCSPMKGHSHVYWYRQLPEEGLKFMVYLQKENIIDESGMPKERFSAEFPKEGPSILRIQQVVRGDSAAYFCASSPPQGRNNEQFFGPGTRLTVL.

This clone has only a few counts. This chain links TRBV29-1 with TRBJ1-1; 7 nucleotides align to TRBD1. Unmatched junction bases numbered 13, after V lost 4 bases and J lost 5 bases. This CDR3 is 15 amino acids long. The V gene's germline CDR1 is SQVTM and CDR2 ANQGSEA. The CDR3 protein is CSVVRPNRGRTEAFF. CDR3 DNA: TGCAGCGTTGTTCGGCCGAACAGGGGTCGTACTGAAGCTTTCTTT.

This clone has just one count. V usage is TRBV7-2 and J usage is TRBJ2-1; tentative D call: TRBD1 (5 bases). Germline values: CDR1 SGHTA, CDR2 FQGNSA. The germline V and J ends were trimmed by 6 bases and 6 bases, with 15 bases remaining between them. The CDR3 has 14 amino acids. CDR3 nucleotides: TGTGCCAGCAGATGGGGCCCCACATCCAATGAGCAGTTCTTC. Translation gives CASRWGPTSNEQFF.

The chain combines TRBV4-2 with TRBJ2-5, with D possibly TRBD2 on 6 matching bases. The CDR3 sequence is 15 residues long. Germline CDR1 reads LGHNA; CDR2 reads YNFKEQ. Trimming took off 0 bases at V and 3 bases at J, with 11 bases between the two ends. CDR3 region: CASSQDYAGKETQYF. CDR3 bases: TGTGCCAGCAGCCAAGATTACGCGGGGAAAGAGACCCAGTACTTC.

There are a few counts of this clone. Here the CDR3 reads CASSLDWGATEAFF. The CDR3 bases are TGCGCCAGCAGCTTGGACTGGGGGGCCACTGAAGCTTTCTTT. The chain recombines TRBV5-1 with TRBJ1-1; D may be TRBD1 (6 bases). V gave up 0 bases and J gave up 4 bases, with 10 bases separating them. The CDR3 covers 14 residues. Germline CDR1 and CDR2: SGHRS and YFSETQ.

This chain uses TRBV7-3 with TRBJ2-7; 7 nucleotides align to TRBD2. CDR1 and CDR2 (germline): SGHTA, FQGTGA. CDR3 length equals 14 residues. Losses at the gene ends were 2 bases for V and 5 bases for J; bases not matched to a gene: 6. CDR3 DNA sequence: TGTGCCAGCAGCTTAGAGGGAGGGCCCAACGAGCAGTACTTC. Protein sequence: CASSLEGGPNEQYF.